One sample yielded the 26 T cell receptor beta chains listed below, sequenced in a study of CD8+ T cells in alopecia areata. Documented treatment: oral pan-JAK inhibitor, 5-10 mg twice daily. The authors extracted RNA and reverse transcribed it into cDNA as the sequencing template. Produced via immunoSEQ multiplex PCR; TCRdb's table is partial and in-frame only. The table has 180,000 or so clones, approximately 50% seen once. The sequences come from CD8+ T cells sorted from blood, collected around week 54, from a patient treated with tofacitinib. These receptors all come from a human donor with alopecia areata.

The rearrangement links TRBV30 to TRBJ2-2; D is ambiguous. Germline V CDR1 and CDR2: GTSNPN, SVGIG (reference sequence). Trimming stripped 0 bases from V and 4 bases from J, with 9 bases between. The CDR3 loop spans 14 amino acids. For the CDR3, the DNA is TGTGCCTGGAGTGTGGGCTCCCCCACCGGGGAGCTGTTTTTT. Protein product: CAWSVGSPTGELFF.

Note on this clone: Other DNA sequences in the same sample also yield this CDR3. The chain employs TRBV20-1 and TRBJ2-2; D is uncertain. The germline V gene has CDR1 DFQATT and CDR2 SNEGSKA (reference sequence). The CDR3 length is 11 residues. V gave up 3 bases and J gave up 5 bases, with 4 bases separating them. The CDR3 region has the DNA TGCAGTGCTAGGGGAACCGGGGAGCTGTTTTTT. It is translated as CSARGTGELFF.

A word on this clone: Sequence at one end of the junction differs from germline and may be a read error. The chain employs TRBV27 and TRBJ2-7; 7 bases match TRBD1. This CDR3 contains 15 residues. Germline-derived CDR1 and CDR2 are MNHEY and SMNVEV (reference sequence). The CDR3 protein is CVSSLQETGYYEQYF. The CDR3 DNA reads TGTGTCAGCAGCCTCCAGGAGACAGGGTACTACGAGCAGTACTTC.

This clone was detected once. This chain links TRBV27 with TRBJ2-1; TRBD1 matches 8 bases. V was clipped by 6 bases and J by 5 bases; unmatched bases: 12. Germline values: CDR1 MNHEY, CDR2 SMNVEV (reference sequence). The CDR3 spans 16 residues. The CDR3 loop is CASSMSAGTGDNEQFF. The CDR3 region has the DNA TGTGCCAGCAGCATGAGCGCCGGGACAGGAGACAATGAGCAGTTCTTC.

This clone was seen just once. The rearrangement links TRBV30 to TRBJ2-1, with 8 bases aligning to TRBD2. CDR3 length: 15 amino acids. Germline loops: CDR1 GTSNPN, CDR2 SVGIG (reference sequence). With 3 bases clipped from V and 7 bases from J, the junction kept 11 bases outside the gene matches. CDR3 coding DNA: TGTGCCTGGAGAATACACGGGGGGGCAGGGAATGAGCAGTTCTTC. This codes for CAWRIHGGAGNEQFF.

The chain combines TRBV6-5 with TRBJ2-3; the D gene is possibly TRBD2 (6 bases). Germline V gives CDR1 MNHEY, CDR2 SVGAGI. The CDR3 is 15 residues long. V lost 0 bases and J lost 6, with 13 bases in between. The DNA for the CDR3 is TGTGCCAGCAGTTACTCGGGGGGATGGGATGATACGCAGTATTTT. This sequence encodes CASSYSGGWDDTQYF.

This clone was detected only a few times. The genes are TRBV7-9 and TRBJ2-5, with 12 bases matching TRBD2. Trimming took 5 bases from V and 1 from J; bases not matched to a gene: 2. The germline CDR1 and CDR2 sequences are SEHNR and FQNEAQ (reference sequence). This CDR3 contains 15 residues. CDR3 protein: CASSPLAGGQETQYF. In DNA, the CDR3 is TGTGCCAGCAGCCCACTAGCGGGGGGCCAAGAGACCCAGTACTTC.

The genes are TRBV4-1 and TRBJ1-1; D is undetermined. Trimming shortened V by 0 bases and J by 2 bases, and 16 bases separated the two germline ends. This CDR3 has 17 residues. Germline V gene lookup returns CDR1 MGHRA and CDR2 YSYEKL. The CDR3 loop is CASSQDIWSEGNTEAFF. For the CDR3, the DNA is TGCGCCAGCAGCCAAGATATATGGTCGGAGGGAAACACTGAAGCTTTCTTT.

The rearrangement links TRBV5-4 to TRBJ2-1, with TRBD1 matching over 8 bases. The length of the CDR3 is 14 residues. Germline V gene data show CDR1 as SGHNT and CDR2 as YYREEE (reference sequence). V lost 3 bases to trimming and J lost 5 bases; unmatched junction nucleotides: 4. CDR3: CASSSDRVDNEQFF. The CDR3 DNA reads TGTGCCAGCAGCTCGGACAGGGTAGACAATGAGCAGTTCTTC.

J is TRBJ2-5 and V is TRBV29-1; D is perhaps TRBD1 or TRBD2 (5 bases each). Germline loops: CDR1 SQVTM, CDR2 ANQGSEA. Between the trimmed V and J ends, which lost 6 bases and 4 bases, there was a span of 18 bases. The CDR3 contains 14 residues. The CDR3: CSVGRDGPRETQYF. The DNA of the CDR3 is TGCAGCGTGGGCCGGGACGGACCGAGAGAGACCCAGTACTTC.

The V call is TRBV13, the J call TRBJ1-2, with D perhaps TRBD1 (5 bases). CDR1 PRHDT and CDR2 FYEKMQ come from the germline V gene (reference sequence). This CDR3 spans 13 amino acids. The V gene lost 0 bases and the J gene lost 12 bases, with 14 bases spanning the gap. The CDR3 here is CASSLGNGGANTF. The CDR3 bases are TGTGCCAGCAGCTTAGGAAATGGAGGGGCGAACACCTTC.

This clone turned up a few times. This chain connects TRBV27 to TRBJ2-1, with 11 bases that match TRBD1. Per germline, CDR1 MNHEY and CDR2 SMNVEV (reference sequence). This CDR3 is built from 14 residues. V was pared by 4 bases and J by 8 bases, with 4 bases of the junction left unmatched. The CDR3 spells CASSWGQGGDEQFF. The CDR3 DNA reads TGTGCCAGCAGTTGGGGACAGGGGGGGGATGAGCAGTTCTTC.

The V call is TRBV5-6, the J call TRBJ2-1; D gene uncertain. CDR1 is SGHDT and CDR2 is YYEEEE in the germline V gene. V gave up 1 base and J gave up 2 bases, with 7 bases separating them. The length of the CDR3 is 14 residues. CDR3 DNA: TGTGCCAGCAGCTTGACTGTCACCTACAATGAGCAGTTCTTC. This encodes CASSLTVTYNEQFF.

This clone was observed a handful of times. The rearrangement uses TRBV5-8 and TRBJ1-1; 7 bases are a match to TRBD1. CDR3 length: 14 residues. Germline CDR1 reads SGHTS; CDR2 reads YDEGEE. The J segment lost 0 bases and the V segment lost 5 bases, leaving 4 bases of the junction unmatched. CDR3 region: CASRTGKMNTEAFF. CDR3 bases: TGTGCCAGCAGGACAGGGAAAATGAACACTGAAGCTTTCTTT.

The chain combines TRBV6-5 with TRBJ2-7; TRBD2 matches 15 bases. V dropped 2 bases and J dropped 5; count of bases not matched to a gene: 4. Germline V CDR1 and CDR2: MNHEY, SVGAGI. This CDR3 contains 16 residues. The CDR3 DNA reads as TGTGCCAGCAGTTACCGGACTAGCGGGGGGGCGAACGAGCAGTACTTC. It encodes CASSYRTSGGANEQYF.

This clone has only a few counts. This chain joins TRBV7-9 and TRBJ2-7, with 9 bases aligning to TRBD2. CDR1 and CDR2 from the germline V gene are SEHNR and FQNEAQ (reference sequence). This CDR3 has 17 residues. V shed 8 bases, J shed 6 bases, and the junction held 20 bases outside the gene matches. The CDR3 bases are TGTGCCAGCTCTTTTCCGCCAAGCGGGGGGCCTCTTGCCGAGCAGTACTTC. It specifies CASSFPPSGGPLAEQYF.

The V call is TRBV6-5, the J call TRBJ2-7; tentative D call: TRBD1 (5 bases). Germline loops: CDR1 MNHEY, CDR2 SVGAGI. Trimming stripped 8 bases from V and 3 bases from J, with 11 bases between. The CDR3 is 12 residues long. CDR3 in DNA: TGTGCCAGCTGGGCCACAGGCTACGAGCAGTACTTC. Translating gives CASWATGYEQYF.

The J gene is TRBJ1-5, the V gene TRBV7-2; the D gene is possibly TRBD1 (6 bases). This CDR3 has 13 amino acids. Germline V CDR1 and CDR2: SGHTA, FQGNSA. Trimming stripped 3 bases from V and 4 bases from J, with 7 bases between. DNA of the CDR3: TGTGCCAGCAGCTTCACAGGGAATCAGCCCCAGCATTTT. Its protein is CASSFTGNQPQHF.

This clone was seen once. The CDR3 region has the DNA TGTGCCAGCAGTTACTCGACGGAGGCGAGCTACGAGCAGTACTTC. It codes for CASSYSTEASYEQYF. The V gene is TRBV6-5, the J gene TRBJ2-7; D might be TRBD2 (5 bases). Trimming stripped 0 bases from V and 3 bases from J, with 12 bases between. Looked up from germline, CDR1 is MNHEY and CDR2 is SVGAGI. This CDR3 spans 15 amino acids.

This clone was counted between two and nine times. The CDR3 here is CASSQELTAAGADTQYF. Written as DNA, the CDR3 is TGCGCCAGCAGCCAAGAGTTAACAGCCGCCGGGGCAGATACGCAGTATTTT. The chain is built from TRBV4-3 and TRBJ2-3, with D perhaps TRBD2 (5 bases). This CDR3 comprises 17 residues. V gave up 0 bases and J gave up 4 bases, with 17 bases separating them. Germline V gene lookup returns CDR1 LGHNA and CDR2 YSLEER.

This clone appeared a few times. The V gene is TRBV5-4, the J gene TRBJ2-3; D unresolved. The CDR3 loop spans 15 amino acids. The V end was cut by 4 bases, the J end by 3 bases, with 15 bases between. CDR1 and CDR2 (germline): SGHNT, YYREEE (reference sequence). CDR3 protein: CASSPLRGGTDTQYF. In DNA form, the CDR3 reads TGTGCCAGCAGCCCCCTCCGCGGTGGGACAGATACGCAGTATTTT.

V and J are TRBV29-1 and TRBJ1-1; D is perhaps TRBD1 (5 bases). The CDR3 has 11 residues. V shed 7 bases and J shed 7 bases, with 13 bases lying between them. Germline CDR1 SQVTM, CDR2 ANQGSEA. In DNA, the CDR3 is TGCAGCGACTCCAGGGTCCGTGAAGCTTTCTTT. Translated: CSDSRVREAFF.

The chain couples TRBV29-1 to TRBJ1-1; 7 positions agree with TRBD1. Germline trimming cut 7 bases from V and 1 base from J; bases unmatched to any gene: 3. Germline CDR1 SQVTM, CDR2 ANQGSEA. The CDR3 extends over 12 amino acids. CDR3 sequence (DNA): TGCAGCGCCTGGGACAGGAACACTGAAGCTTTCTTT. Translating gives CSAWDRNTEAFF.

This chain joins TRBV15 and TRBJ2-7; tentative D call: TRBD1 (5 bases). Germline CDR1 reads LNHNV; CDR2 reads YYDKDF (reference sequence). The V and J ends lost 4 bases and 1 base respectively, with 14 bases between them. This CDR3 has 15 residues. CDR3 residues: CATSKSRVYSYEQYF. Here the CDR3 DNA reads TGTGCCACCAGCAAAAGCAGGGTGTATTCCTACGAGCAGTACTTC.

V is TRBV27 and J is TRBJ2-7; no reliable D call. Per germline, CDR1 MNHEY and CDR2 SMNVEV (reference sequence). The CDR3 extends over 13 amino acids. Trimming stripped 5 bases from V and 2 bases from J, with 10 bases between. The DNA of the CDR3 is TGTGCCAGCAGTGTGGACGGTCCCTACGAGCAGTACTTC. This encodes CASSVDGPYEQYF.

The chain's CDR3 is CASSLSVGLETQYF. In nucleotides, the CDR3 is TGCGCCAGCAGCTTGTCGGTAGGGTTAGAGACCCAGTACTTC. The V call is TRBV5-1, the J call TRBJ2-5, with unresolved D. The CDR3 is 14 residues long. V was shortened by 1 base and J by 4 bases, with 11 bases between the two germline ends. Germline CDR1 reads SGHRS; CDR2 reads YFSETQ.